These T cell receptor beta chains were read from a single sample in a study of blood T cell repertoires in COVID-19. The table came from immunoSEQ multiplex PCR; TCRdb's copy has only in-frame clones and leaves some out. Found here are 100,000 or so clones, about 87% of them singletons; the top ten hold 11%. Sequenced input: peripheral blood. The source is a woman in her twenties or thirties with acute or convalescent COVID-19. CDR3s include the opening cysteine and the closing phenylalanine or tryptophan. A D gene is named only where the DNA matches it firmly. A clone size is listed for some rows: how often the clone was seen (once, few, many), or a class if it is expanded.

CDR3 DNA: TGTGCCAGCAGTTACCCCGAAAGGGGCAAAAACATTCAGTACTTC; CDR3 protein: CASSYPERGKNIQYF; clone size: NA; V gene: TRBV6-5; D gene: NA; J gene: TRBJ2-4
CDR3 DNA: TGTGCCAGCACACCCTTAACAGGACCCGTCGAGGCGCAGTATTTT; CDR3 protein: CASTPLTGPVEAQYF; clone size: NA; V gene: TRBV6-5; D gene: NA; J gene: TRBJ2-3
CDR3 DNA: TGCGCCAGCAGCCAATTGGACACTAACAATGAAAAACTGTTTTTT; CDR3 protein: CASSQLDTNNEKLFF; clone size: NA; V gene: TRBV4-1; D gene: NA; J gene: TRBJ1-4
CDR3 DNA: TGTGCCAGCAGGGCGGTCGGCGGGGAGCTGTTTTTT; CDR3 protein: CASRAVGGELFF; clone size: NA; V gene: TRBV27; D gene: NA; J gene: TRBJ2-2
CDR3 DNA: TGCGCCAGCAGCTTGGCCAGGGTAGGTGCCAAAAACATTCAGTACTTC; CDR3 protein: CASSLARVGAKNIQYF; clone size: NA; V gene: TRBV5-1; D gene: NA; J gene: TRBJ2-4
CDR3 DNA: TGCGCCAGCAGCTTTCTAGCGGGGGGCCTCACAGATACGCAGTATTTT; CDR3 protein: CASSFLAGGLTDTQYF; clone size: NA; V gene: TRBV5-1; D gene: TRBD2; J gene: TRBJ2-3
CDR3 DNA: TGTGCCATCAGTGAGTCGTATAGTGAAGCTTTCTTT; CDR3 protein: CAISESYSEAFF; clone size: once; V gene: TRBV10-3; D gene: NA; J gene: TRBJ1-1
CDR3 DNA: TGTGCCACCAGTGGTCGGGGGGATGAAGCTTTCTTT; CDR3 protein: CATSGRGDEAFF; clone size: NA; V gene: TRBV24-1; D gene: NA; J gene: TRBJ1-1
CDR3 DNA: TGCGCCAGCAGCCCTGGGGCGACTTGGGGCACAGATACGCAGTATTTT; CDR3 protein: CASSPGATWGTDTQYF; clone size: NA; V gene: TRBV5-1; D gene: NA; J gene: TRBJ2-3
CDR3 DNA: TGTGCCAGCTCTCTGGCCGGGGGGGGCTCCTACAATGAGCAGTTCTTC; CDR3 protein: CASSLAGGGSYNEQFF; clone size: NA; V gene: TRBV18; D gene: TRBD2; J gene: TRBJ2-1
CDR3 DNA: TGTGCCAGTAGTCCCCCCGGAGGAACCATATATTTT; CDR3 protein: CASSPPGGTIYF; clone size: NA; V gene: TRBV19; D gene: NA; J gene: TRBJ1-3
CDR3 DNA: TGTGCCAGCAGCCGCTTGCTGACAACAACTAATGAAAAACTGTTTTTT; CDR3 protein: CASSRLLTTTNEKLFF; clone size: NA; V gene: TRBV14; D gene: NA; J gene: TRBJ1-4
CDR3 DNA: TGTGCCAGCAGCCAAAAATTTTACAGGGGTGAAAACACCATATATTTT; CDR3 protein: CASSQKFYRGENTIYF; clone size: NA; V gene: TRBV3-1/TRBV3-2; D gene: TRBD1; J gene: TRBJ1-3
CDR3 DNA: TGTGCCAGCAGCTTGGAAGGGGGCTCGTACAATGAGCAGTTCTTC; CDR3 protein: CASSLEGGSYNEQFF; clone size: NA; V gene: TRBV5-8; D gene: TRBD1; J gene: TRBJ2-1
CDR3 DNA: TGTGCCAGCAAGAGGGAATACGAGCAGTACTTC; CDR3 protein: CASKREYEQYF; clone size: NA; V gene: TRBV6-5; D gene: NA; J gene: TRBJ2-7
CDR3 DNA: TGTGCCAGCAGCTCCCCCGGGGCACCCCTCCACTTT; CDR3 protein: CASSSPGAPLHF; clone size: few; V gene: TRBV5-4; D gene: NA; J gene: TRBJ1-6
CDR3 DNA: TGTGCCAGCAGCCATCGACTTGGTGAGCAGTTCTTC; CDR3 protein: CASSHRLGEQFF; clone size: NA; V gene: TRBV3-1/TRBV3-2; D gene: NA; J gene: TRBJ2-1
CDR3 DNA: TGTGCCAGCAGTTACAGCTCCCAGGGGTCCTACGAGCAGTACTTC; CDR3 protein: CASSYSSQGSYEQYF; clone size: NA; V gene: TRBV6-5; D gene: NA; J gene: TRBJ2-7
CDR3 DNA: TGTGCCAGCAGCCCCTCCCTTGGAGAAAACACCATATATTTT; CDR3 protein: CASSPSLGENTIYF; clone size: NA; V gene: TRBV3-1/TRBV3-2; D gene: NA; J gene: TRBJ1-3
CDR3 DNA: TGTGCCAGCAGTGAACCCCCCCCTAGCCTCTCCTACGAGCAGTACTTC; CDR3 protein: CASSEPPPSLSYEQYF; clone size: NA; V gene: TRBV6-1; D gene: NA; J gene: TRBJ2-7
CDR3 DNA: TGTGCCAGTAGACGCGTCGGGGAGGGCGGCTACACCTTC; CDR3 protein: CASRRVGEGGYTF; clone size: NA; V gene: TRBV19; D gene: NA; J gene: TRBJ1-2
CDR3 DNA: TGTGCCAGCTGGGAGGGCGGTGAAAAACTGTTTTTT; CDR3 protein: CASWEGGEKLFF; clone size: NA; V gene: TRBV2; D gene: NA; J gene: TRBJ1-4
CDR3 DNA: TGCGCCAGCAGCTTGGGAACGGGAGACACTGAAGCTTTCTTT; CDR3 protein: CASSLGTGDTEAFF; clone size: NA; V gene: TRBV5-1; D gene: NA; J gene: TRBJ1-1
CDR3 DNA: TGTGCCAGCAGTTACGATCGAGGACAGCTTAATGAAAAACTGTTTTTT; CDR3 protein: CASSYDRGQLNEKLFF; clone size: NA; V gene: TRBV6-5; D gene: NA; J gene: TRBJ1-4
CDR3 DNA: TGTGCCAGCTTACAGGGCTACGAGCAGTACTTC; CDR3 protein: CASLQGYEQYF; clone size: few; V gene: TRBV2; D gene: NA; J gene: TRBJ2-7
CDR3 DNA: TGCGCCAGCAGCTTGGTGGCAGGGGATCAGCCCCAGCATTTT; CDR3 protein: CASSLVAGDQPQHF; clone size: NA; V gene: TRBV5-1; D gene: NA; J gene: TRBJ1-5
CDR3 DNA: TGTGCCTGGAGGACAGGGGCCAATTCACCCCTCCACTTT; CDR3 protein: CAWRTGANSPLHF; clone size: NA; V gene: TRBV30; D gene: TRBD1; J gene: TRBJ1-6
CDR3 DNA: TGTGCCAGCAGCTTTTTTGAACAGGGCCGCGTCACCTTC; CDR3 protein: CASSFFEQGRVTF; clone size: NA; V gene: TRBV7-9; D gene: NA; J gene: TRBJ1-2
CDR3 DNA: TGTGCCAGCAGCTTGGGAGGCGGATCACCCCTCCACTTT; CDR3 protein: CASSLGGGSPLHF; clone size: NA; V gene: TRBV5-4; D gene: NA; J gene: TRBJ1-6
CDR3 DNA: TGTGCCAGCAGAAGACTAGCGGAGGCCTACGAGCAGTACTTC; CDR3 protein: CASRRLAEAYEQYF; clone size: NA; V gene: TRBV6-5; D gene: TRBD2; J gene: TRBJ2-7
CDR3 DNA: TGTGCCAGCAGCTTGACCGGACAGGGAAGGGCTGAAGCTTTCTTT; CDR3 protein: CASSLTGQGRAEAFF; clone size: NA; V gene: TRBV7-9; D gene: TRBD1; J gene: TRBJ1-1
CDR3 DNA: TGCGCCAGCAGCCAAGATGAGGGGGACAACGGGGAGCTGTTTTTT; CDR3 protein: CASSQDEGDNGELFF; clone size: NA; V gene: TRBV4-1; D gene: NA; J gene: TRBJ2-2
CDR3 DNA: TGTGCCAGCAGCTCTACGACAGGGTATGGCTACACCTTC; CDR3 protein: CASSSTTGYGYTF; clone size: NA; V gene: TRBV7-9; D gene: TRBD1; J gene: TRBJ1-2
CDR3 DNA: TGTGCCAGCAGTGGGCGTCTGTTGGCAGGGGATAATGGAGGCAATCAGCCCCAGCATTTT; CDR3 protein: CASSGRLLAGDNGGNQPQHF; clone size: NA; V gene: TRBV6-1; D gene: NA; J gene: TRBJ1-5
CDR3 DNA: TGTGCCGGGCAGGAGGCCGCTGGGAACATTCAGTACTTC; CDR3 protein: CAGQEAAGNIQYF; clone size: NA; V gene: TRBV30; D gene: NA; J gene: TRBJ2-4